This passage covers 26 T cell receptor beta chains from one sample sequenced in a study of cytomegalovirus exposure and HLA in healthy donors. The PCR ran on 60 Vbeta and 13 Jbeta primers. The method was immunoSEQ multiplex PCR; TCRdb's version includes in-frame clones alone and lacks a portion of them. The sample records approximately 190,000 clones, around 83% being singletons. The sequenced material came from PBMCs. These receptors originate from a man aged 40-55 years in good health and CMV-seropositive.

The genes are TRBV5-1 and TRBJ2-6; 10 bases line up with TRBD1. Germline CDR1 is SGHRS and CDR2 is YFSETQ. V shed 4 bases, J shed 2 bases, and the junction held 12 bases outside the gene matches. The CDR3 consists of 19 residues. In DNA, the CDR3 is TGCGCCAGCAGCAAGCCGGGACAGGGGATGAAAACTGGGGCCAACGTCCTGACTTTC. Amino acids: CASSKPGQGMKTGANVLTF.

This chain links TRBV7-8 with TRBJ2-3, with 10 positions matching TRBD1. V lost 5 bases and J lost 7; bases outside the gene matches: 3. CDR1 and CDR2 from the germline V gene are SGHVS and FQNEAQ. There are 13 residues in the CDR3. In DNA, the CDR3 is TGTGCCAGCAGCGTGGACAGGGGGAATACGCAGTATTTT. Protein product: CASSVDRGNTQYF.

This sequence joins TRBV9 and TRBJ1-1, with D hard to call. Trimming shortened V by 0 bases and J by 4 bases, and 13 bases separated the two germline ends. Germline V CDR1 and CDR2: SGDLS, YYNGEE. The CDR3 consists of 15 residues. The CDR3 bases are TGTGCCAGCAGCGTAGGGCGCGCGGGGAGCACTGAAGCTTTCTTT. This sequence encodes CASSVGRAGSTEAFF.

This chain joins TRBV7-3 and TRBJ2-1; 8 positions match TRBD2. Germline V CDR1 and CDR2: SGHTA, FQGTGA. This CDR3 comprises 16 residues. V shed 2 bases and J 0 bases; nucleotides not matched to a gene: 3. The CDR3 loop reads CASSLAGGFSYNEQFF. DNA for the CDR3: TGTGCCAGCAGCTTAGCGGGAGGCTTCTCCTACAATGAGCAGTTCTTC.

The chain is built from TRBV28 and TRBJ2-7; 9 bases are shared with TRBD1. CDR3 size: 15 residues. Looked up from germline, CDR1 is MDHEN and CDR2 is SYDVKM. V gave up 6 bases and J gave up 1 base; unmatched junction bases: 7. CDR3 DNA sequence: TGTGCCAGCAGCGTAACAGGGGGCGCGTCCTACGAGCAGTACTTC. As protein: CASSVTGGASYEQYF.

The V and J genes are TRBV28 and TRBJ2-1, with D perhaps TRBD2 (10 bases). V gave up 3 bases and J gave up 7 bases, with 31 bases separating them. This CDR3 contains 20 residues. The V gene's germline CDR1 is MDHEN and CDR2 SYDVKM. CDR3 residues: CASSFAPGQGEREGRNEQFF. The CDR3 bases are TGTGCCAGCAGTTTTGCCCCGGGACAGGGAGAGCGGGAGGGCCGGAATGAGCAGTTCTTC.

This chain uses TRBV9 with TRBJ2-1; D perhaps matches TRBD2 (5 bases). Germline loops: CDR1 SGDLS, CDR2 YYNGEE. The CDR3 runs to 15 residues. Trimming took off 1 base at V and 2 bases at J, with 10 bases between the two ends. For the CDR3, the DNA is TGTGCCAGCAGCGTAAGCGGTCCTGCCTACAATGAGCAGTTCTTC. The encoded protein is CASSVSGPAYNEQFF.

The gene calls are TRBV6-1 and TRBJ1-5, with D unclear. The CDR3 consists of 15 residues. The germline CDR1 and CDR2 sequences are MNHNS and SASEGT. Between the trimmed V and J ends, which lost 7 bases and 0 bases, there was a span of 13 bases. For the CDR3, the DNA is TGTGCCAGCATCTTCGAGATGTATAGCAATCAGCCCCAGCATTTT. Translation: CASIFEMYSNQPQHF.

J is TRBJ2-3 and V is TRBV29-1, with D possibly matching TRBD2 (6 bases). Germline lookup yields CDR1 SQVTM and CDR2 ANQGSEA. The CDR3 contains 14 residues. Trimming left V 3 bases short and J 3 bases short, with 13 bases between. The CDR3 protein is CSVEVGGRTDTQYF. For the CDR3, the DNA is TGCAGCGTTGAGGTCGGGGGTAGGACAGATACGCAGTATTTT.

This clone turned up a few times. V usage is TRBV6-5 and J usage is TRBJ1-2; 7 bases fit TRBD1. V lost 5 bases, J lost 5 bases, and 8 bases stayed unmatched. The CDR3 sequence is 14 residues long. Germline V gene data show CDR1 as MNHEY and CDR2 as SVGAGI. CDR3 in amino acids: CASSDGQDTYGYTF. The CDR3 nucleotides read TGTGCCAGCAGTGATGGACAGGACACTTATGGCTACACCTTC.

This chain links TRBV6-5 with TRBJ2-3; D ambiguous. Per germline, CDR1 MNHEY and CDR2 SVGAGI. CDR3 size: 14 residues. Between the trimmed V and J ends, which lost 6 bases and 2 bases, there was a span of 12 bases. CDR3 DNA: TGTGCCAGCAGCACCGGGTGGAACACAGATACGCAGTATTTT. Amino acids: CASSTGWNTDTQYF.

The V and J genes are TRBV6-4 and TRBJ1-2, with a possible D match to TRBD1 (6 bases). The CDR3 covers 13 residues. V shed 6 bases and J shed 7 bases, with 15 bases lying between them. Germline CDR1 and CDR2: MRHNA and SNTAGT. CDR3: CASSGTTGSGYTF. The CDR3 DNA is TGTGCCAGCAGCGGCACTACAGGGAGTGGCTACACCTTC.

This sequence joins TRBV5-6 and TRBJ1-5; no clear D. The CDR3 is 12 residues long. Germline CDR1 is SGHDT and CDR2 is YYEEEE. The ends were cut back, 3 bases at V and 5 bases at J, with 6 bases in the middle. The DNA of the CDR3 is TGTGCCAGCAGCTCTAATTATCAGCCCCAGCATTTT. Its translation: CASSSNYQPQHF.

The sample holds one count of this clone. The V and J genes are TRBV7-8 and TRBJ2-1, with 7 bases that match TRBD1. V shed 8 bases, J shed 3 bases, and the junction held 7 bases outside the gene matches. Germline lookup yields CDR1 SGHVS and CDR2 FQNEAQ. This CDR3 is built from 14 residues. The CDR3 sequence: CASGTQGDYNEQFF. The CDR3 DNA is TGTGCCAGCGGCACGCAGGGGGACTACAATGAGCAGTTCTTC.

The chain uses TRBV7-2 and TRBJ1-5; 9 bases are shared with TRBD1. Per germline, CDR1 SGHTA and CDR2 FQGNSA. The CDR3 runs 16 residues. Trimming removed 5 bases from V and 6 bases from J; junction bases left unmatched: 11. The CDR3 is CASSRGTGSVGQPQHF. The DNA for the CDR3 is TGTGCCAGCAGCCGCGGGACAGGGTCGGTCGGTCAGCCCCAGCATTTT.

The V and J genes are TRBV5-1 and TRBJ1-2; D is unresolved. CDR3 length: 17 residues. CDR1 and CDR2 from the germline V gene are SGHRS and YFSETQ. Trimming pared 0 bases from V and 1 base from J, leaving 16 bases between. CDR3 sequence reads: CASSLGMFVGGNYGYTF. The CDR3 nucleotides are TGCGCCAGCAGCTTGGGTATGTTCGTGGGAGGTAACTATGGCTACACCTTC.

The V call is TRBV5-6, the J call TRBJ1-3, with D uncertain. Germline V lookup: CDR1 SGHDT, CDR2 YYEEEE. This CDR3 has 15 residues. V was cut by 5 bases and J by 0 bases, with 12 bases left in between. CDR3 nucleotides: TGTGCCAGCAGTTCCTCACCTACCTCTGGAAACACCATATATTTT. This codes for CASSSSPTSGNTIYF. The variable domain in full, completed from reference TRBV5-6 and TRBJ1-3, reads DAGVTQSPTHLIKTRGQQVTLRCSPKSGHDTVSWYQQALGQGPQFIFQYYEEEERQRGNFPDRFSGHQFPNYSSELNVNALLLGDSALYLCASSSSPTSGNTIYFGEGSWLTVV.

This sequence joins TRBV13 and TRBJ2-4, with 13 bases aligning to TRBD2. Germline V gene lookup returns CDR1 PRHDT and CDR2 FYEKMQ (reference sequence). The CDR3 runs 16 residues. Unmatched junction bases numbered 0, after V lost 3 bases and J lost 1 base. The CDR3 DNA follows: TGTGCCAGCAGCTTGACTAGCGGGAGGGCCAAAAACATTCAGTACTTC. It yields the protein CASSLTSGRAKNIQYF.

This clone was observed a single time. The chain employs TRBV14 and TRBJ1-3; possibly TRBD1 for D (5 bases). Germline lookup yields CDR1 SGHDN and CDR2 FVKESK. The CDR3 extends over 15 amino acids. Trimming shortened V by 4 bases and J by 8 bases, and 18 bases separated the two germline ends. This CDR3 is CASSPLARARHTIYF. CDR3 DNA sequence: TGTGCCAGCAGCCCTCTGGCCAGGGCAAGACACACCATATATTTT. Full variable domain (remainder filled in from reference TRBV14 and TRBJ1-3): EAGVTQFPSHSVIEKGQTVTLRCDPISGHDNLYWYRRVMGKEIKFLLHFVKESKQDESGMPNNRFLAERTGGTYSTLKVQPAELEDSGVYFCASSPLARARHTIYFGEGSWLTVV.

In DNA form, the CDR3 reads TGCAGCGTTCGACTAGCGGGCCGAGGGGAGACCCAGTACTTC. It translates to CSVRLAGRGETQYF. V is TRBV29-1 and J is TRBJ2-5, with 10 bases fitting TRBD2. Germline trimming cut 5 bases from V and 5 bases from J; bases unmatched to any gene: 8. The CDR3 covers 14 residues. CDR1 is SQVTM, CDR2 ANQGSEA, per germline.

The chain joins TRBV5-5 to TRBJ2-2; TRBD2 matches 8 bases. The CDR3 runs to 15 residues. Unmatched junction bases numbered 5, after V lost 7 bases and J lost 0 bases. Germline loops: CDR1 SGHKS, CDR2 YYEKEE (reference sequence). Written as DNA, the CDR3 is TGTGCCAGCGGACGGGGGGGCGCGAACACCGGGGAGCTGTTTTTT. Its protein is CASGRGGANTGELFF.

The rearrangement links TRBV7-9 to TRBJ1-2; TRBD1 agrees at 10 bases. The germline gives CDR1 SEHNR, CDR2 FQNEAQ (reference sequence). This CDR3 spans 15 amino acids. The ends lost 7 bases at V and 2 bases at J; junction bases unmatched: 7. The CDR3 DNA sequence: TGTGCCAGCAAAGGGACAGGGGCTATGAACTATGGCTACACCTTC. Translated, it gives CASKGTGAMNYGYTF.

V and J are TRBV10-3 and TRBJ2-2; D may be TRBD1 (6 bases). Trimming stripped 8 bases from V and 4 bases from J, with 20 bases between. This CDR3 contains 16 residues. Germline loops: CDR1 ENHRY, CDR2 SYGVKD. CDR3 protein: CAIEGVETRGTGELFF. The DNA for the CDR3 is TGTGCCATCGAGGGGGTGGAAACCCGGGGCACCGGGGAGCTGTTTTTT.

J is TRBJ2-1 and V is TRBV9, with 8 nucleotides matching TRBD2. This CDR3 region has 15 residues. J gave up 7 bases and V 0 bases, and 6 bases lay outside the gene matches. CDR1 is SGDLS, CDR2 YYNGEE, per germline. The CDR3 region is CASSVGGGRLNEQFF. CDR3 in DNA: TGTGCCAGCAGCGTAGGCGGGGGGCGCCTAAATGAGCAGTTCTTC.

This clone has only one observation. The V gene is TRBV2, the J gene TRBJ1-2; TRBD1 matches at 9 bases. In germline, CDR1 is SNHLY, CDR2 FYNNEI. The V gene end was trimmed by 6 bases and the J gene end by 4 bases; junction bases not matched to a gene: 0. The CDR3 spans 12 residues. This CDR3 reads CASRTGGYGYTF. DNA of the CDR3: TGTGCCAGCAGGACAGGGGGCTATGGCTACACCTTC.

The chain joins TRBV5-5 to TRBJ1-2; D is possibly TRBD1 (5 bases). From germline, CDR1 is SGHKS and CDR2 YYEKEE (reference sequence). V lost 1 base and J lost 6, with 10 bases in between. The CDR3 contains 13 residues. CDR3 DNA sequence: TGTGCCAGCAGCTTGAATCCAGGGCATGGCTACACCTTC. It encodes CASSLNPGHGYTF.